A single sample is the source of the 4 T cell receptor beta chains below, sequenced in a study of OX40 agonist ivuxolimab in advanced cancers. The protocol was immunoSEQ multiplex PCR, while the TCRdb copy is restricted to in-frame clones and leaves out a portion. The table lists about 75,000 clones, about 85% of them singletons. Sequenced material: CD4+ or CD8+ T cells sorted from blood, taken in a trial of the OX40 agonist ivuxolimab. The receptors originated from an adult with an advanced solid tumor such as melanoma, head and neck, liver or kidney cancer.

The chain links TRBV28 to TRBJ1-5; D unclear. In germline, CDR1 is MDHEN, CDR2 SYDVKM. This CDR3 comprises 14 residues. V was clipped by 6 bases and J by 2 bases, with 11 bases between them. Written as DNA, the CDR3 is TGTGCCAGCAGGTTCACACCAGGCAATCAGCCCCAGCATTTT. It translates to CASRFTPGNQPQHF.

This chain uses TRBV11-2 with TRBJ2-1, with 7 bases aligning to TRBD2. The CDR3 runs to 17 residues. Germline CDR1 is SGHAT and CDR2 is FQNNGV. V shed 5 bases and J 0 bases; nucleotides not matched to a gene: 10. The CDR3 spells CASSRYLAGSSYNEQFF. The CDR3 bases are TGTGCCAGCAGCCGATACTTAGCGGGCAGCTCCTACAATGAGCAGTTCTTC.

In its sample, this clone was seen once. This chain joins TRBV5-1 and TRBJ2-3, with 9 bases aligning to TRBD2. V gave up 0 bases and J gave up 1 base; unmatched junction bases: 0. Germline V gene lookup returns CDR1 SGHRS and CDR2 YFSETQ. This CDR3 spans 15 amino acids. DNA for the CDR3: TGCGCCAGCAGCTTGGGGACTAGCGGCACAGATACGCAGTATTTT. Encoded protein: CASSLGTSGTDTQYF. Looking up the rest from reference TRBV5-1 and TRBJ2-3 gives the full variable domain: KAGVTQTPRYLIKTRGQQVTLSCSPISGHRSVSWYQQTPGQGLQFLFEYFSETQRNKGNFPGRFSGRQFSNSRSEMNVSTLELGDSALYLCASSLGTSGTDTQYFGPGTRLTVL.

The V call is TRBV28, the J call TRBJ2-1, with TRBD2 identical over 8 bases. V shed 5 bases, J shed 4 bases, and the junction held 13 bases outside the gene matches. The CDR3 has 17 residues. The V gene's germline CDR1 is MDHEN and CDR2 SYDVKM. CDR3 in amino acids: CASSPRASGSHYNEQFF. In nucleotides, the CDR3 is TGTGCCAGCAGTCCTAGGGCGAGCGGGAGTCATTACAATGAGCAGTTCTTC.